Listed below are T cell receptor beta chains from one sample, sequenced in a study of cytomegalovirus exposure and HLA in healthy donors. Libraries were prepared by immunoSEQ multiplex PCR; TCRdb keeps only in-frame clonotypes and omits some of them. The data hold 95,000 to 100,000 clones, with 75% observed a single time. Source material: PBMCs. These receptors all stem from a man aged 50 or older in good health and CMV-seronegative. CDR3s include the opening cysteine and the closing phenylalanine or tryptophan. A D gene is named only where the DNA matches it firmly. Some rows have no size entry. The others give once, few or many, or a class for an expanded clone.

v_call	clone_size	d_call	j_call	cdr3_aa	cdr3_nt
TRBV7-3	once	TRBD2	TRBJ2-5	CASSLSSSGGQETQYF	TGTGCCAGCAGCTTATCATCATCGGGGGGTCAAGAGACCCAGTACTTC
TRBV4-2	.	TRBD2	TRBJ2-3	CASSQETSGGMKYF	TGTGCCAGCAGCCAAGAGACTAGCGGGGGGATGAAGTATTTT
TRBV28	.	TRBD1	TRBJ2-7	CASSLPTGGRGEQYF	TGTGCCAGCAGTTTACCGACAGGGGGGAGAGGGGAGCAGTACTTC
TRBV29-1	once	.	TRBJ2-2	CSVSEGGGTGELFF	TGCAGCGTTTCCGAGGGGGGAGGGACCGGGGAGCTGTTTTTT
TRBV28	.	TRBD1	TRBJ1-2	CASSSAGTGNYGYTF	TGTGCCAGCAGTTCGGCCGGGACAGGGAACTATGGCTACACCTTC
TRBV18	.	TRBD1	TRBJ2-7	CASSPRVIDRDEQYF	TGTGCCAGCTCACCCCGAGTGATAGACAGGGACGAGCAGTACTTC
TRBV19	.	.	TRBJ2-3	CASSPTGISSTDTQYF	TGTGCCAGTAGTCCGACCGGGATCTCAAGCACAGATACGCAGTATTTT
TRBV5-1	few	TRBD1	TRBJ1-3	CASSLDTGAGNTIYF	TGCGCCAGCAGCTTGGATACAGGGGCTGGAAACACCATATATTTT
TRBV19	once	TRBD2	TRBJ2-3	CASTSQTSRLSTDTQYF	TGTGCCAGTACTTCCCAGACTAGCCGCCTGAGCACAGATACGCAGTATTTT
TRBV6-1	.	TRBD1	TRBJ1-1	CASKTGLNTEAFF	TGTGCCAGTAAGACAGGGCTGAACACTGAAGCTTTCTTT
TRBV7-6	.	TRBD1	TRBJ1-3	CASSANRGSGNTIYF	TGTGCCAGCAGCGCCAACAGGGGGTCTGGAAACACCATATATTTT
TRBV27	few	TRBD1	TRBJ1-5	CASSRLQGQPQHF	TGTGCCAGCAGTAGGTTACAGGGGCAGCCCCAGCATTTT
TRBV4-1	.	TRBD2	TRBJ2-1	CASSLGLASYNEQFF	TGCGCCAGCAGCCTAGGACTAGCGTCCTACAATGAGCAGTTCTTC
TRBV19	few	.	TRBJ2-3	CASSTDSSTDTQYF	TGTGCCAGTAGTACGGACAGCAGCACAGATACGCAGTATTTT
TRBV18	.	TRBD1	TRBJ2-5	CASSLGQGETQYF	TGTGCCAGCTCACTCGGACAGGGGGAGACCCAGTACTTC
TRBV18	.	.	TRBJ1-4	CASSSGAGNEKLFF	TGTGCCAGCTCATCAGGGGCCGGAAATGAAAAACTGTTTTTT
TRBV5-4	few	TRBD2	TRBJ2-3	CASSLEVAGGTDTQYF	TGTGCCAGCAGCTTGGAGGTAGCGGGGGGGACAGATACGCAGTATTTT
TRBV7-2	.	.	TRBJ2-2	CASSLSGTGSTTGELFF	TGTGCCAGCAGCTTAAGCGGGACAGGATCTACAACCGGGGAGCTGTTTTTT
TRBV21-1	.	.	TRBJ1-2	CASSKEHIKPSRQEDYGYTF	TGTGCCAGCAGCAAAGAACATATTAAACCTTCGAGACAGGAGGACTATGGCTACACCTTC
TRBV28	.	.	TRBJ2-7	CASSPSTSFEQYF	TGTGCCAGCAGTCCCTCCACTAGTTTCGAGCAGTACTTC
TRBV28	.	.	TRBJ1-5	CASSGGSGQPQHF	TGTGCCAGCAGCGGGGGTTCCGGTCAGCCCCAGCATTTT
TRBV10-3	few	TRBD1	TRBJ2-1	CAISNQDRAYNEQFF	TGTGCCATCAGTAACCAGGACAGGGCCTACAATGAGCAGTTCTTC
TRBV5-1	.	.	TRBJ2-7	CASSWGTGRTSYEQYF	TGCGCCAGCAGCTGGGGAACAGGGAGAACCTCCTACGAGCAGTACTTC
TRBV19	.	TRBD1	TRBJ2-7	CASIVDRGSYEQYF	TGTGCCAGTATTGTGGACAGGGGATCCTACGAGCAGTACTTC
TRBV7-8	once	.	TRBJ1-5	CASSQWTATNQPQHF	TGTGCCAGCAGCCAGTGGACAGCTACCAATCAGCCCCAGCATTTT
TRBV4-3	.	.	TRBJ1-4	CASSPGLINEKLFF	TGCGCCAGCAGCCCCGGACTTATTAATGAAAAACTGTTTTTT
TRBV7-9	.	TRBD1	TRBJ2-7	CASSLAPSTGTGSEYF	TGTGCCAGCAGCCTTGCCCCATCAACCGGGACAGGGTCGGAGTACTTC
TRBV6-1	.	.	TRBJ1-4	CASSARPGPTNEKLFF	TGTGCCAGCAGTGCCCGTCCTGGGCCCACTAATGAAAAACTGTTTTTT
TRBV29-1	.	.	TRBJ2-7	CSVLDSGFEQYF	TGCAGCGTACTCGACAGCGGGTTCGAGCAGTACTTC
TRBV10-3	few	.	TRBJ1-2	CAISGTGGGYTF	TGTGCCATCAGTGGGACGGGGGGGGGCTACACCTTC
TRBV2	.	TRBD1	TRBJ1-2	CASGTGDASGYTF	TGTGCCAGCGGGACAGGGGACGCTTCTGGCTACACCTTC
TRBV11-1	.	TRBD2	TRBJ2-1	CASSTRGTSGKDEQFF	TGTGCCAGCAGCACGCGTGGGACTAGCGGGAAGGATGAGCAGTTCTTC
TRBV10-3	.	TRBD1	TRBJ1-2	CAISDRGHGYGYTF	TGTGCCATCAGTGACAGGGGGCATGGCTATGGCTACACCTTC
TRBV27	.	TRBD2	TRBJ2-2	CATGRGDFGTGELFF	TGTGCCACCGGGCGGGGGGATTTTGGCACCGGGGAGCTGTTTTTT
TRBV30	.	.	TRBJ1-3	CAWGQQNTIYF	TGTGCCTGGGGACAGCAGAACACCATATATTTT
TRBV28	.	TRBD1	TRBJ1-2	CATHRGRGGYTF	TGTGCCACGCACAGGGGGCGCGGTGGCTACACCTTC
TRBV2	few	.	TRBJ2-2	CASSEVRGSGELFF	TGTGCCAGCAGTGAAGTACGGGGGTCCGGGGAGCTGTTTTTT
TRBV18	few	.	TRBJ1-1	CASSSVNTEAFF	TGTGCCAGCTCATCGGTGAACACTGAAGCTTTCTTT
TRBV4-1	.	TRBD2	TRBJ2-5	CASTPGLADETQYF	TGCGCCAGCACCCCGGGACTAGCGGATGAGACCCAGTACTTC
TRBV27	.	TRBD2	TRBJ2-1	CASSSLGGVYEQFF	TGTGCCAGCAGTTCCCTCGGGGGGGTCTATGAGCAGTTCTTC
TRBV6-5	.	.	TRBJ2-5	CASSYDAVVGTQYF	TGTGCCAGCAGTTACGACGCGGTTGTTGGGACCCAGTACTTC
TRBV12-2	.	.	TRBJ2-2	CASRPQGPNTGELFF	TGTGCAAGTCGCCCCCAGGGCCCGAACACCGGGGAGCTGTTTTTT
TRBV7-2	once	.	TRBJ2-7	CASSYLGLDYEQYF	TGTGCCAGCAGCTACTTGGGACTCGATTACGAGCAGTACTTC
TRBV4-1	.	TRBD1	TRBJ1-5	CASSQRDRGSGQPQHF	TGCGCCAGCAGCCAAAGGGACAGGGGGTCGGGTCAGCCCCAGCATTTT
TRBV7-9	few	.	TRBJ1-5	CASTSGEGSQHF	TGTGCCAGCACCAGCGGGGAGGGTTCCCAGCATTTT
TRBV7-2	.	.	TRBJ1-1	CASSLARHRVNTEAFF	TGTGCCAGCAGCTTAGCGCGCCACAGGGTGAACACTGAAGCTTTCTTT
TRBV28	.	TRBD1	TRBJ2-2	CASSLGTVGELFF	TGTGCCAGCAGCTTGGGGACAGTCGGGGAGCTGTTTTTT
TRBV30	.	.	TRBJ2-7	CAWSVEGTYEQYF	TGTGCCTGGAGTGTTGAGGGTACCTACGAGCAGTACTTC
TRBV2	few	TRBD1	TRBJ1-1	CASSVDRVNTEAFF	TGTGCCAGCAGTGTGGACAGGGTGAATACTGAAGCTTTCTTT
TRBV4-2	few	TRBD1	TRBJ2-3	CASSQRQGRASTDTQYF	TGTGCCAGCAGCCAACGACAGGGCAGGGCTAGCACAGATACGCAGTATTTT
TRBV30	.	TRBD2	TRBJ2-1	CAWYQGLAGGGEQFF	TGTGCCTGGTACCAAGGACTAGCGGGAGGAGGTGAGCAGTTCTTC